This T cell receptor beta chain was documented in a study of control samples from healthy donors and cancer patients. Using immunoSEQ multiplex PCR, the repertoire was profiled, and TCRdb retains in-frame clones only, with some absent. The sample consists of 150,000 to 200,000 clones, 90% of them appearing once. Germline V gives CDR1 SGHRS, CDR2 YFSETQ. This CDR3 has 14 residues. The V and J ends lost 0 bases and 1 base respectively, with 8 bases between them. This clone was seen more than once but under ten times. The TCR comes from a woman aged 50 to 60 in good health. V usage is TRBV5-1 and J usage is TRBJ2-7; D remains ambiguous. Sequenced: blood. CDR3 DNA sequence: TGCGCCAGCAGCTTGGGGCCGAATTCCTACGAGCAGTACTTC. Its protein is CASSLGPNSYEQYF. Supplemented by reference TRBV5-1 and TRBJ2-7, the full variable domain reads KAGVTQTPRYLIKTRGQQVTLSCSPISGHRSVSWYQQTPGQGLQFLFEYFSETQRNKGNFPGRFSGRQFSNSRSEMNVSTLELGDSALYLCASSLGPNSYEQYFGPGTRLTVT.